These 14 T cell receptor beta chains share one sample of origin, sequenced in a study of cytomegalovirus exposure and HLA in healthy donors (TCRdb year 2017). The library came from the immunoSEQ multiplex PCR assay. For the multiplex PCR, a mixture combining 60 forward primers for TCR Vbeta segments and 13 reverse primers for TCR Jbeta segments was used. Sourced from immuneACCESS, this table was stored by TCRdb with only in-frame sequences that have V and J called. A share of the clones is absent; for the studies checked, an unresolved V gene accounts for under half, and the remainder has no known explanation. The sample table contains some 130,000 clones; only one count was recorded for approximately 80% of them. The ten largest clones represent over 2% of the sample. Material for sequencing was PBMCs. The receptors shown here come from a young man in good health and CMV-seronegative.

The rearrangement joins TRBV28 to TRBJ1-1, with D possibly being TRBD1 (6 bases). The CDR3 runs to 15 residues. CDR1 is MDHEN and CDR2 is SYDVKM in the germline V gene. V was cut by 4 bases and J by 1 base, with 13 bases left in between. The CDR3 bases are TGTGCCAGCAGTTACCTGGACAGTAGGAACACTGAAGCTTTCTTT. Translating it yields CASSYLDSRNTEAFF.

The chain uses TRBV9 and TRBJ2-1; 11 bases fit TRBD2. Germline CDR1 and CDR2: SGDLS and YYNGEE. CDR3 length equals 15 residues. Unmatched junction bases numbered 9, after V lost 3 bases and J lost 10 bases. CDR3 residues: CASSAGLAGPQEQFF. The CDR3 DNA follows: TGTGCCAGCAGCGCCGGACTAGCGGGCCCTCAAGAGCAGTTCTTC.

The chain joins TRBV27 to TRBJ1-2; D gene uncertain. Looked up from germline, CDR1 is MNHEY and CDR2 is SMNVEV (reference sequence). The CDR3 runs 13 residues. V lost 3 bases to trimming and J lost 5 bases, with 10 bases between them. CDR3 region: CASSLSGPYGYTF. CDR3 sequence (DNA): TGTGCCAGCAGTTTGAGCGGTCCATATGGCTACACCTTC.

A note on this clone: The germline gene is not matched at one end of the junction; a read error may be the cause. This chain joins TRBV6-5 and TRBJ2-7, with 10 nucleotides matching TRBD2. The CDR3 runs to 12 residues. Germline CDR1 is MNHEY and CDR2 is SVGAGI. CDR3 nucleotide sequence: TGTGCCACACTAGCGGGGTCCTACGAGCAGCACTTC. Protein: CATLAGSYEQHF.

The J gene is TRBJ2-5, the V gene TRBV9, with TRBD2 as a possible D gene (5 bases). Per germline, CDR1 SGDLS and CDR2 YYNGEE. This CDR3 is built from 16 residues. V lost 0 bases and J 2 bases, leaving 14 bases between the germline ends. The CDR3 protein is CASSVEATGLQETQYF. CDR3 coding DNA: TGTGCCAGCAGCGTAGAAGCGACCGGACTGCAAGAGACCCAGTACTTC. Supplemented by reference TRBV9 and TRBJ2-5, the full variable domain reads DSGVTQTPKHLITATGQRVTLRCSPRSGDLSVYWYQQSLDQGLQFLIQYYNGEERAKGNILERFSAQQFPDLHSELNLSSLELGDSALYFCASSVEATGLQETQYFGPGTRLLVL.

The chain uses TRBV28 and TRBJ1-2; 7 bases map to TRBD1. Germline V gene lookup returns CDR1 MDHEN and CDR2 SYDVKM. There are 13 residues in the CDR3. The ends lost 6 bases at V and 5 bases at J; junction bases unmatched: 6. This CDR3 reads CASSQTGFYGYTF. The CDR3 coding sequence is TGTGCCAGCAGCCAGACAGGGTTTTATGGCTACACCTTC.

CDR3 in DNA: TGCGCCAGCACCCCGGGGGGCGGGAGGGCAGATACGCAGTATTTT. Translated: CASTPGGGRADTQYF. J is TRBJ2-3 and V is TRBV10-2; 9 bases map to TRBD2. J lost 4 bases, V lost 7 bases, and 9 bases had no gene match. CDR1 and CDR2 from the germline V gene are WSHSY and SAAADI. The CDR3 spans 15 residues.

This sequence joins TRBV27 and TRBJ1-2; 10 positions agree with TRBD1. Losses at the gene ends were 6 bases for V and 7 bases for J; bases not matched to a gene: 11. The CDR3 consists of 15 residues. Germline lookup yields CDR1 MNHEY and CDR2 SMNVEV (reference sequence). The CDR3 coding sequence is TGTGCCAGCAGCCCCCATGGACAGGGGGAGAGTGGCTACACCTTC. Its protein product is CASSPHGQGESGYTF.

This clone appeared a few times. The chain links TRBV6-4 to TRBJ2-1; 13 positions agree with TRBD2. This CDR3 spans 16 amino acids. V lost 4 bases, J lost 5 bases, and 5 bases stayed unmatched. Germline CDR1 is MRHNA and CDR2 is SNTAGT. This CDR3 reads CASSAQGLAGHNEQFF. In DNA, the CDR3 is TGTGCCAGCAGTGCCCAGGGACTAGCGGGACACAATGAGCAGTTCTTC.

The genes are TRBV28 and TRBJ2-2, with D possibly TRBD1 on 5 matching bases. Trimming stripped 3 bases from V and 6 bases from J, with 20 bases between. Germline lookup yields CDR1 MDHEN and CDR2 SYDVKM. The length of the CDR3 is 17 residues. This CDR3 reads CASSLGKGRTEPGELFF. As DNA, the CDR3 is TGTGCCAGCAGTTTGGGAAAGGGGCGGACGGAACCCGGGGAGCTGTTTTTT.

This chain links TRBV6-4 with TRBJ1-1; TRBD1 matches 12 bases. V trimming: 2 bases; J trimming: 6 bases; junction bases outside the gene matches: 4. The V gene's germline CDR1 is MRHNA and CDR2 SNTAGT. The CDR3 sequence is 15 residues long. CDR3 sequence reads: CASSDQGQGASEAFF. CDR3 in DNA: TGTGCCAGCAGTGACCAGGGACAGGGGGCTTCTGAAGCTTTCTTT.

The chain combines TRBV5-1 with TRBJ2-5; D remains unclear. The DNA matches TRBJ2-7 better at its end, which makes the J call doubtful. The CDR3 spans 15 residues. Germline CDR1 and CDR2: SGHRS and YFSETQ. The CDR3 coding sequence is TGCGCCAGCAGCTTGGAAGGCGGATACGCCTACGAGCAGTACTTC. It specifies CASSLEGGYAYEQYF.

The chain is built from TRBV18 and TRBJ2-5, with a tentative D call TRBD1 (6 bases). The J call may be wrong; the DNA end is better matched by TRBJ2-7. From germline, CDR1 is KGHSH and CDR2 LQKENI. CDR3 length equals 15 residues. Here the CDR3 reads CASSYRESGTYEQYF. For the CDR3, the DNA is TGTGCCAGCTCGTACAGGGAATCGGGGACCTACGAGCAGTACTTC.

The rearrangement uses TRBV29-1 and TRBJ2-1, with 10 bases fitting TRBD2. Per germline, CDR1 SQVTM and CDR2 ANQGSEA. With V trimmed by 8 bases and J by 5 bases, 9 bases remained unmatched. The CDR3 totals 14 residues. The CDR3 sequence is CSFSSGRFNNEQFF. The DNA for the CDR3 is TGCAGCTTTAGTAGCGGGAGGTTCAACAATGAGCAGTTCTTC.